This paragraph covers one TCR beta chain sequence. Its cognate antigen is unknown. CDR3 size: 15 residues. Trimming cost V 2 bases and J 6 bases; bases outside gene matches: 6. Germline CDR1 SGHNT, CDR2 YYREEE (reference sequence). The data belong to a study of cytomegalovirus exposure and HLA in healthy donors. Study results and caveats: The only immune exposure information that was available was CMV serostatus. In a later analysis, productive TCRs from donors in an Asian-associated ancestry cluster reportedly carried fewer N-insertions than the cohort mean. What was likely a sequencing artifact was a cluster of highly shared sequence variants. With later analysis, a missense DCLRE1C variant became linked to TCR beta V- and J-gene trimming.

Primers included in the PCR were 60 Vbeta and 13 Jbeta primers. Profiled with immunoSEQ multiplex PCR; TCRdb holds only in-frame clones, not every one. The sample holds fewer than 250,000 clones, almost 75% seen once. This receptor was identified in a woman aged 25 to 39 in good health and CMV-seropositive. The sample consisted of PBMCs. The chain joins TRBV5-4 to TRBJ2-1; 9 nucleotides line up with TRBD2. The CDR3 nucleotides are TGTGCCAGCAGCTTTCCTAGCGGGAAGTTCAATGAGCAGTTCTTC. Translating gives CASSFPSGKFNEQFF.